This T cell receptor (beta chain) was captured by sequencing in a study of blood T cells in healthy people across ages. Then a second PCR, running roughly 7 to 12 cycles, was carried out with a sample-barcoded 5' primer and a J-beta primer mix. TCRdb reprocessed the 5' RACE reads with MiXCR, giving one entry per CDR3 protein. This sample has about 1,500,000 distinct CDR3 sequences, with under 30% found just once. General study points: Across the age range, TCR beta diversity per million T cells fell in a roughly linear way.

On this clonotype itself: Its target is unknown.

V lost 0 bases to trimming and J lost 2 bases, with 16 bases between them. The V gene's germline CDR1 is MNHEY and CDR2 SVGAGI. This CDR3 is 17 amino acids long. The gene calls are TRBV6-5 and TRBJ2-5; TRBD2 might be the D (6 bases). The specimen was blood. The TCR sequence derives from a woman aged 30 to 39 in good health. The CDR3 coding sequence is TGTGCCAGCAGTTACTCGAAAGCCGGAGGGCAACAAGAGACCCAGTACTTC. This sequence encodes CASSYSKAGGQQETQYF.